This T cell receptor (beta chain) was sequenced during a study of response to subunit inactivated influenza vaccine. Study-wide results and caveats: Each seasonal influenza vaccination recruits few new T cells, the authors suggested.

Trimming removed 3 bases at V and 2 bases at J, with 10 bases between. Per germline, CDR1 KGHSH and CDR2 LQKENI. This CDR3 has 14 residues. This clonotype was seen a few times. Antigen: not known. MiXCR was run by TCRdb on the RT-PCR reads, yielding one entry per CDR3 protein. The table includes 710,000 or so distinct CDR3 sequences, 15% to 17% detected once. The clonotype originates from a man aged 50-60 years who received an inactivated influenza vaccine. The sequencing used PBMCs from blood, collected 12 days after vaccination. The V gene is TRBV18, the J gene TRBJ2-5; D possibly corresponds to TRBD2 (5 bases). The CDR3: CASSPGANQETQYF. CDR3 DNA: TGTGCCAGCTCACCGGGAGCAAATCAAGAGACCCAGTACTTC.